This T cell receptor beta chain was documented in a study of T cell changes during pregnancy in multiple sclerosis (dated by TCRdb to the late 2010s). For the study in its entirety: The study examined how the T cell repertoire changed over the course of pregnancy in women with multiple sclerosis.

Libraries were made using the immunoSEQ multiplex PCR assay. TCRdb's version of the immuneACCESS table is confined to in-frame rearrangements and falls short of the full clone set. An unresolved V gene accounts for under half of the shortfall where checked; the remainder is of unknown origin. The sample data list almost 95,000 clones, and under 95% of these were observed just once. The top ten clonotypes cover roughly 1.4% of the sample. As to this clone: Its recognized antigen is unknown. No clone much larger than this one lies a single base away; base qualities are absent.

The CDR3 runs 12 amino acids, cysteine and phenylalanine included. Only the CDR3 region is kept as DNA, spanning 36 bases read in frame from base 1. V is clipped by 2 bases and J by 3 bases, and the sequence between their germline boundaries is 4 bases long. From the germline V gene, CDR1 is SGHAT and CDR2 is FQNNGV. The sequence joins TRBV11-2 to TRBJ1-1, with the D gene not confidently named. The sequence came from a female donor with multiple sclerosis, enrolled in a pregnancy study. This specimen was peripheral blood, taken in the first trimester of pregnancy. Read as DNA, the sequence is TGTGCCAGCAGCTTAAGCGACACTGAAGCTTTCTTT. This codes for CASSLSDTEAFF.